The 18 T cell receptor beta chains below all came from one sample that was sequenced in a study of identical twins. TCRdb fed the 5' RACE reads into MiXCR, producing one record per CDR3 protein. Of roughly 280,000 distinct CDR3 sequences detected, over 8.5% appear once; the ten largest clones hold about 7.1%. These data were also filed under a second study, of yellow fever vaccine responses in identical twins.

What was sequenced was CD8+ T cells sorted from blood. These receptors were obtained from a woman between 18 and 29 years old in good health.

This clonotype was observed a single time. V gene TRBV7-8 combines with J gene TRBJ2-5, with TRBD1 identical over 8 bases. V shed 4 bases, J shed 3 bases, and the junction held 4 bases outside the gene matches. Germline V CDR1 and CDR2: SGHVS, FQNEAQ. The length of the CDR3 is 14 residues. As DNA, the CDR3 is TGTGCCAGCAGCTCCAGGGGGCGAGAAGAGACCCAGTACTTC. Protein: CASSSRGREETQYF.

The rearrangement joins TRBV30 to TRBJ1-1; no reliable D call. Germline V gives CDR1 GTSNPN, CDR2 SVGIG (reference sequence). V was pared by 2 bases and J by 7 bases, with 8 bases between. The CDR3 has 11 residues. The CDR3 bases are TGTGCCTGGAGTTTCGGCAGTGAAGCTTTCTTT. Residues: CAWSFGSEAFF.

This clonotype was picked up a small number of times. The V and J genes are TRBV15 and TRBJ2-5; maybe TRBD1 (6 bases). The ends were cut back, 3 bases at V and 0 bases at J, with 8 bases in the middle. This CDR3 has 14 amino acids. Germline lookup yields CDR1 LNHNV and CDR2 YYDKDF (reference sequence). The CDR3 spells CATSRDSYQETQYF. CDR3 nucleotides: TGTGCCACCAGCAGGGACAGCTACCAAGAGACCCAGTACTTC. The complete variable domain, with remaining parts taken from reference TRBV15 and TRBJ2-5, reads DAMVIQNPRYQVTQFGKPVTLSCSQTLNHNVMYWYQQKSSQAPKLLFHYYDKDFNNEADTPDNFQSRRPNTSFCFLDIRSPGLGDTAMYLCATSRDSYQETQYFGPGTRLLVL.

This clonotype showed up many times. The chain couples TRBV5-1 to TRBJ2-7; D may correspond to TRBD1 or TRBD2 (5 bases each). Trimming took 4 bases from V and 2 from J, leaving 13 bases between them. This CDR3 comprises 14 residues. Germline V gene lookup returns CDR1 SGHRS and CDR2 YFSETQ. The CDR3 nucleotides read TGCGCCAGCAGCGGGGGACCACTACCCTACGAGCAGTACTTC. This sequence encodes CASSGGPLPYEQYF.

This chain joins TRBV20-1 and TRBJ2-1, with 9 bases matching TRBD2. Germline loops: CDR1 DFQATT, CDR2 SNEGSKA (reference sequence). This CDR3 is 15 amino acids long. J was trimmed by 0 bases and V by 7 bases; bases with no gene match: 7. CDR3 region: CSVSLAGDSYNEQFF. DNA for the CDR3: TGCAGTGTTTCGTTAGCGGGAGACTCCTACAATGAGCAGTTCTTC.

This clonotype has more than one count but fewer than ten. The CDR3 nucleotides read TGTGCCAGCAGTGCCGTCCCGGGACAGGGTTTGGAAGAGACCCAGTACTTC. Protein sequence: CASSAVPGQGLEETQYF. This chain joins TRBV25-1 and TRBJ2-5, with 9 bases identical to TRBD1. Trimming at V came to 4 bases and at J to 3 bases, leaving 12 bases not matched to a gene. The CDR3 is 17 residues long. Germline V gene lookup returns CDR1 MGHDK and CDR2 SYGVNS.

This clonotype was counted only a few times. V is TRBV7-9 and J is TRBJ2-7, with TRBD1 as a possible D gene (5 bases). V lost 5 bases and J 6 bases, leaving 8 bases between the germline ends. CDR3 size: 11 residues. The germline V gene has CDR1 SEHNR and CDR2 FQNEAQ (reference sequence). CDR3 bases: TGTGCCAGCAGCAGAACAGGCGAGCAGTACTTC. Translated, it gives CASSRTGEQYF.

This clonotype was picked up many times. The rearrangement links TRBV7-8 to TRBJ2-7, with 10 nucleotides matching TRBD2. The length of the CDR3 is 16 residues. V was clipped by 1 base and J by 2 bases; unmatched bases: 5. Looked up from germline, CDR1 is SGHVS and CDR2 is FQNEAQ. The chain's CDR3 is CASSLEGLAGAYEQYF. The CDR3 coding sequence is TGTGCCAGCAGCTTAGAAGGGCTAGCGGGAGCCTACGAGCAGTACTTC.

This rearrangement joins TRBV14 to TRBJ2-7; TRBD2 matches at 13 bases. CDR1 and CDR2 (germline): SGHDN, FVKESK. This CDR3 has 16 residues. V lost 5 bases to trimming and J lost 1 base; unmatched junction nucleotides: 5. The CDR3 loop reads CASSASGLAGSYEQYF. Written as DNA, the CDR3 is TGTGCCAGCAGCGCTTCGGGACTAGCGGGGTCCTACGAGCAGTACTTC.

This clonotype was observed at least ten times. This chain links TRBV12-3 or TRBV12-4 with TRBJ2-7, with D tentatively TRBD1 or TRBD2 (5 bases each). Trimming shortened V by 4 bases and J by 1 base, and 11 bases separated the two germline ends. This CDR3 region has 14 residues. The CDR3 sequence: CASSSPEGSYEQYF. For the CDR3, the DNA is TGTGCCAGCAGTTCTCCAGAGGGGTCCTACGAGCAGTACTTC.

This clonotype was observed many times. V is TRBV4-2 and J is TRBJ2-1; D is ambiguous. Trimming cost V 1 base and J 10 bases, with 5 bases left between them. The germline gives CDR1 LGHNA, CDR2 YNFKEQ. There are 11 residues in the CDR3. The CDR3 coding sequence is TGTGCCAGCAGCCAAGGCCGGGAGCAGTTCTTC. Protein sequence: CASSQGREQFF.

V and J are TRBV5-1 and TRBJ2-5; D may be TRBD2 (6 bases). The CDR3 extends over 14 amino acids. Trimming removed 1 base at V and 4 bases at J, with 11 bases between. Germline CDR1 SGHRS, CDR2 YFSETQ. CDR3 nucleotides: TGCGCCAGCAGCTTGCTTGGGCGGGGAGAGACCCAGTACTTC. This encodes CASSLLGRGETQYF.

This clonotype has a count of ten or more. The chain uses TRBV7-2 and TRBJ2-2; D gene uncertain. CDR3 length: 12 amino acids. CDR1 SGHTA and CDR2 FQGNSA come from the germline V gene. V was clipped by 1 base and J by 6 bases, with 3 bases between them. The CDR3 sequence is CASSLVPGELFF. DNA of the CDR3: TGTGCCAGCAGCTTAGTCCCCGGGGAGCTGTTTTTT. The full variable domain, completed using reference TRBV7-2 and TRBJ2-2, is GAGVSQSPSNKVTEKGKDVELRCDPISGHTALYWYRQSLGQGLEFLIYFQGNSAPDKSGLPSDRFSAERTGGSVSTLTIQRTQQEDSAVYLCASSLVPGELFFGEGSRLTVL.

The J gene is TRBJ2-1, the V gene TRBV5-5, with 8 bases matching TRBD2. The CDR3 is made up of 15 amino acids. Germline values: CDR1 SGHKS, CDR2 YYEKEE (reference sequence). With 1 base clipped from V and 10 bases from J, the junction kept 10 bases outside the gene matches. This CDR3 reads CASSLWSGGGGEQFF. The DNA for the CDR3 is TGTGCCAGCAGCTTGTGGAGCGGGGGCGGGGGAGAGCAGTTCTTC.

In its sample, this clonotype was seen many times. The V and J genes are TRBV12-3 or TRBV12-4 and TRBJ2-7; tentative D call: TRBD1 (5 bases). The CDR3 runs 13 residues. V was clipped by 6 bases and J by 5 bases, with 14 bases between them. The DNA for the CDR3 is TGTGCCAGCAGCGCAGGGTACGCGGACGAGCAGTACTTC. Amino acid sequence: CASSAGYADEQYF.

This clonotype appeared a few times. The rearrangement joins TRBV20-1 to TRBJ2-7, with 7 bases that match TRBD2. V lost 0 bases and J lost 3; bases outside the gene matches: 11. Per the germline V gene, CDR1 is DFQATT and CDR2 is SNEGSKA (reference sequence). The CDR3 spans 16 residues. CDR3 sequence: CSARDTGTTMDYEQYF. The CDR3 coding sequence is TGCAGTGCTAGAGACACCGGGACTACCATGGACTACGAGCAGTACTTC.

This clonotype was recorded a few times. The V and J genes are TRBV30 and TRBJ2-1, with D hard to call. The germline V gene has CDR1 GTSNPN and CDR2 SVGIG (reference sequence). The V and J ends lost 4 bases and 6 bases respectively, with 13 bases between them. The CDR3 contains 13 residues. The CDR3 sequence: CAWNSDHGNEQFF. In nucleotides, the CDR3 is TGTGCCTGGAACTCAGACCATGGCAATGAGCAGTTCTTC.

This clonotype was recorded a few times. The genes are TRBV4-3 and TRBJ2-3; D is unresolved. The V and J ends lost 4 bases and 0 bases respectively, with 11 bases between them. The CDR3 covers 15 residues. Germline V gene lookup returns CDR1 LGHNA and CDR2 YSLEER. The CDR3 protein is CASSPRQISTDTQYF. DNA for the CDR3: TGCGCCAGCAGCCCCCGGCAGATAAGCACAGATACGCAGTATTTT.